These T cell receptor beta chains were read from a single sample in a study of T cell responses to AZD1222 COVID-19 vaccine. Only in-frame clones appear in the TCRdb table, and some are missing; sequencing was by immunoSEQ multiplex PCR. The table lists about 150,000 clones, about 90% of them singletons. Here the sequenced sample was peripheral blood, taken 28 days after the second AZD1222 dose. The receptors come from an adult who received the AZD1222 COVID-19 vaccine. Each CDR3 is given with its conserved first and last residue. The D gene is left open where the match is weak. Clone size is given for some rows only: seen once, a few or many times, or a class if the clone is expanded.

CDR3 protein: CATSRDIVTGLFF
CDR3 DNA: TGTGCCACCAGCAGAGACATAGTAACAGGGCTGTTCTTC
J gene: TRBJ2-1
clone size: -
D gene: -
V gene: TRBV15

CDR3 protein: CASSYSPRVASYEQYF
CDR3 DNA: TGTGCCAGCAGTTACTCCCCAAGGGTTGCTTCCTACGAGCAGTACTTC
J gene: TRBJ2-7
clone size: -
D gene: -
V gene: TRBV6-2/TRBV6-3

CDR3 protein: CASSDGGADTQYF
CDR3 DNA: TGTGCCAGCAGTGATGGAGGGGCAGATACGCAGTATTTT
J gene: TRBJ2-3
clone size: few
D gene: -
V gene: TRBV25-1

CDR3 protein: CASSQDPGVGTEAFF
CDR3 DNA: TGCGCCAGCAGCCAAGATCCGGGGGTGGGGACTGAAGCTTTCTTT
J gene: TRBJ1-1
clone size: -
D gene: -
V gene: TRBV4-3

CDR3 protein: CASTPGQPSYEQYF
CDR3 DNA: TGTGCCAGCACCCCGGGCCAACCCTCCTACGAGCAGTACTTC
J gene: TRBJ2-7
clone size: -
D gene: -
V gene: TRBV7-2

CDR3 protein: CASSLRRAYEQYF
CDR3 DNA: TGTGCCAGCAGTCTCCGCAGGGCGTACGAGCAGTACTTC
J gene: TRBJ2-7
clone size: -
D gene: -
V gene: TRBV12-3/TRBV12-4

CDR3 protein: CASSPTGLKLFF
CDR3 DNA: TGTGCCAGCAGCCCCACGGGGTTAAAACTGTTTTTT
J gene: TRBJ1-4
clone size: -
D gene: -
V gene: TRBV6-2/TRBV6-3

CDR3 protein: CASSFDRVGANVLTF
CDR3 DNA: TGTGCCAGCAGCTTCGACAGGGTGGGAGCCAACGTCCTGACTTTC
J gene: TRBJ2-6
clone size: -
D gene: TRBD1
V gene: TRBV7-9

CDR3 protein: CASSYSRGPGPYGYTF
CDR3 DNA: TGTGCCAGCAGTTACTCTCGGGGGCCGGGCCCCTATGGCTACACCTTC
J gene: TRBJ1-2
clone size: -
D gene: -
V gene: TRBV6-2/TRBV6-3

CDR3 protein: CASSQMGANYGYTF
CDR3 DNA: TGTGCCAGCAGCCAAATGGGGGCGAACTATGGCTACACCTTC
J gene: TRBJ1-2
clone size: -
D gene: -
V gene: TRBV3-1/TRBV3-2

CDR3 protein: CASSVSGGEGNTIYF
CDR3 DNA: TGTGCCAGCAGCGTAAGCGGAGGGGAGGGAAACACCATATATTTT
J gene: TRBJ1-3
clone size: -
D gene: -
V gene: TRBV9

CDR3 protein: CASRGTGVYNEQFF
CDR3 DNA: TGTGCCAGCAGGGGGACAGGGGTATACAATGAGCAGTTCTTC
J gene: TRBJ2-1
clone size: -
D gene: TRBD1
V gene: TRBV7-9

CDR3 protein: CSVEWGEAGYGYTF
CDR3 DNA: TGCAGCGTTGAATGGGGAGAAGCCGGCTATGGCTACACCTTC
J gene: TRBJ1-2
clone size: -
D gene: -
V gene: TRBV29-1

CDR3 protein: CASSQARGQGDNEQFF
CDR3 DNA: TGTGCCAGCAGCCAAGCCCGTGGACAGGGGGACAATGAGCAGTTCTTC
J gene: TRBJ2-1
clone size: -
D gene: TRBD1
V gene: TRBV14